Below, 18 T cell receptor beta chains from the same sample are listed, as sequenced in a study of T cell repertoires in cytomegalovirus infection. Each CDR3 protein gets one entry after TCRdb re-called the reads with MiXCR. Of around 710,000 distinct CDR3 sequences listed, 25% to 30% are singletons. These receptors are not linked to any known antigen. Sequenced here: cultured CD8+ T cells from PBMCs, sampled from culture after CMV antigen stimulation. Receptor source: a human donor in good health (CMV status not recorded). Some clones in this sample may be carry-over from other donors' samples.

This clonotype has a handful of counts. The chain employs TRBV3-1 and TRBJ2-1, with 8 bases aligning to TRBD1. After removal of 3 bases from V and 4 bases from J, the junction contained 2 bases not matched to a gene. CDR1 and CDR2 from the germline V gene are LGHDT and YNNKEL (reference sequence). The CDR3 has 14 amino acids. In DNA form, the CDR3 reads TGTGCCAGCAGCCAGGGACAGGATTACAATGAGCAGTTCTTC. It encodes CASSQGQDYNEQFF.

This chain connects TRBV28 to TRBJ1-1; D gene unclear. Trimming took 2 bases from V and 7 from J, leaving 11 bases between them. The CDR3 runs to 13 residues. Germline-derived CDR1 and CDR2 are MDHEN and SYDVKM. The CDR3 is CASSLVLPHEAFF. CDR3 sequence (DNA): TGTGCCAGCAGTTTAGTCCTTCCCCATGAAGCTTTCTTT. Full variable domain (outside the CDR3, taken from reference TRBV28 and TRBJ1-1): DVKVTQSSRYLVKRTGEKVFLECVQDMDHENMFWYRQDPGLGLRLIYFSYDVKMKEKGDIPEGYSVSREKKERFSLILESASTNQTSMYLCASSLVLPHEAFFGQGTRLTVV.

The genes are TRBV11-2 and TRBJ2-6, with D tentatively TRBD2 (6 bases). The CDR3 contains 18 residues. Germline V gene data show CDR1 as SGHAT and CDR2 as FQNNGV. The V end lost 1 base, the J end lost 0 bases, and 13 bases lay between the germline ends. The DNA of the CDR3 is TGTGCCAGCAGCTTAGGGGGGGTAGTACGCTCTGGGGCCAACGTCCTGACTTTC. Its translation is CASSLGGVVRSGANVLTF.

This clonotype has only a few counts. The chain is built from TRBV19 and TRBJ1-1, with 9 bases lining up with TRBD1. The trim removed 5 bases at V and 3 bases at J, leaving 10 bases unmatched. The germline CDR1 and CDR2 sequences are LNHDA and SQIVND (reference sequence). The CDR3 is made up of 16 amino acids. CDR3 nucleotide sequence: TGTGCCAGTAGTGCGGACAGGGGCCTCTCGGACACTGAAGCTTTCTTT. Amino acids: CASSADRGLSDTEAFF.

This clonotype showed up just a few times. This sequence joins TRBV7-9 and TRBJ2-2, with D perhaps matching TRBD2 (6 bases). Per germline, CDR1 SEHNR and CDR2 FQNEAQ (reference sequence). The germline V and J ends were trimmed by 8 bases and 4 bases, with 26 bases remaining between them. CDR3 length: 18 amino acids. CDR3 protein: CASGLRPYRQGGTGELFF. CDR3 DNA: TGTGCCAGCGGACTTAGGCCCTACCGGCAGGGAGGCACCGGGGAGCTGTTTTTT.

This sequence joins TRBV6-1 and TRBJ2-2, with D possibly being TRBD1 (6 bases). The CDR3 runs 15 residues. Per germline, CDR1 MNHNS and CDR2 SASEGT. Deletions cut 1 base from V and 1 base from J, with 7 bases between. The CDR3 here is CASSEGTVNTGELFF. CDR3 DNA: TGTGCCAGCAGTGAAGGGACAGTGAACACCGGGGAGCTGTTTTTT.

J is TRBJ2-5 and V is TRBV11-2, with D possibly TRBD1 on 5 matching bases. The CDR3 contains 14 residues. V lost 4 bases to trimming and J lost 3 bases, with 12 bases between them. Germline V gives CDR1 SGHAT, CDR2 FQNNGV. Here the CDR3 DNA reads TGTGCCAGCAGCTCCCTCCTAGGGGAAGAGACCCAGTACTTC. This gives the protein CASSSLLGEETQYF.

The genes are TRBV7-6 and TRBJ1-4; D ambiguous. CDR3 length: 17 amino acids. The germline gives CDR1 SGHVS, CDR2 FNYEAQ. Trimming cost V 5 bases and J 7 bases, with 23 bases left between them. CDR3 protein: CASSQIPSYSGSEKLFF. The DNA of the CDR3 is TGTGCCAGCAGCCAGATTCCTTCTTACTCCGGTAGTGAAAAACTGTTTTTT.

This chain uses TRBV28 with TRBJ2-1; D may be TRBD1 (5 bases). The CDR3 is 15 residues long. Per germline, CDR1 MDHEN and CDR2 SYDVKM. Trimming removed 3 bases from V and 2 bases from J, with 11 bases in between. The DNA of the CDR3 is TGTGCCAGCAGTTTCTGGGCAGGGACCTACAATGAGCAGTTCTTC. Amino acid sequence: CASSFWAGTYNEQFF.

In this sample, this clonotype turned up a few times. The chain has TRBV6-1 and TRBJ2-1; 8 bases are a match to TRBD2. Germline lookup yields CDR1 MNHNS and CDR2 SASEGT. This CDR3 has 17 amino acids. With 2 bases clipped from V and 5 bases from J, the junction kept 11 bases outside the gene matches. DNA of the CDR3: TGTGCCAGCAGTGAATTTCCCCCGGTAGCGGGGAACAATGAGCAGTTCTTC. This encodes CASSEFPPVAGNNEQFF.

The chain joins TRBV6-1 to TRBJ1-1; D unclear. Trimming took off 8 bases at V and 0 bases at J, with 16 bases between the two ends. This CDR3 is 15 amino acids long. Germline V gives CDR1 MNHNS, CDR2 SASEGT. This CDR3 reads CASLGDLRMNTEAFF. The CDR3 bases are TGTGCCAGCTTAGGCGACCTGAGGATGAACACTGAAGCTTTCTTT.

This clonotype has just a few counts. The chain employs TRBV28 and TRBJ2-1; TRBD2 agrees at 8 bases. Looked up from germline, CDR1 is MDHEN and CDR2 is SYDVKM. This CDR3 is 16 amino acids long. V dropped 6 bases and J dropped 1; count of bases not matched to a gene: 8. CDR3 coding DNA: TGTGCCAGCAGACCCCCCTCGGGAGGGTCCTACAATGAGCAGTTCTTC. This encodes CASRPPSGGSYNEQFF.

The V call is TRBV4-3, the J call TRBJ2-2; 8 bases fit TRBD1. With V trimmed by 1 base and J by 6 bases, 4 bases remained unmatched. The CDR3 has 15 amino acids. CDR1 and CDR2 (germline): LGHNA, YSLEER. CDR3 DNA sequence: TGCGCCAGCAGCCAAGGATGGACAGGGTCCGGGGAGCTGTTTTTT. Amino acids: CASSQGWTGSGELFF.

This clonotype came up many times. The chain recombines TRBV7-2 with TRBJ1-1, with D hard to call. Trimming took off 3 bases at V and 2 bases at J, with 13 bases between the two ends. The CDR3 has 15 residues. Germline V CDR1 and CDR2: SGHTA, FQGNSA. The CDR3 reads CASSLTGHSNTEAFF. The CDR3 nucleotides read TGTGCCAGCAGCTTGACCGGGCACTCTAACACTGAAGCTTTCTTT. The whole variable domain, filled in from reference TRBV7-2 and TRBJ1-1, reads GAGVSQSPSNKVTEKGKDVELRCDPISGHTALYWYRQSLGQGLEFLIYFQGNSAPDKSGLPSDRFSAERTGGSVSTLTIQRTQQEDSAVYLCASSLTGHSNTEAFFGQGTRLTVV.

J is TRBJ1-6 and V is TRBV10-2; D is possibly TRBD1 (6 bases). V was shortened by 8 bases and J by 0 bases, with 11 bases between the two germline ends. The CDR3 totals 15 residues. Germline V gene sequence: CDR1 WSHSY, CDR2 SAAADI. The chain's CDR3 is CASGDTRSYNSPLHF. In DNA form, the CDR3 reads TGCGCCAGCGGGGACACTCGCTCCTATAATTCACCCCTCCACTTT.

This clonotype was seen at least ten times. CDR3 in DNA: TGTGCCAGCAGCTCTTCGGACAGAAATCAGCCCCAGCATTTT. It specifies CASSSSDRNQPQHF. The chain is built from TRBV7-2 and TRBJ1-5; D is perhaps TRBD1 (6 bases). The ends were cut back, 4 bases at V and 4 bases at J, with 11 bases in the middle. This CDR3 spans 14 amino acids. Looked up from germline, CDR1 is SGHTA and CDR2 is FQGNSA.

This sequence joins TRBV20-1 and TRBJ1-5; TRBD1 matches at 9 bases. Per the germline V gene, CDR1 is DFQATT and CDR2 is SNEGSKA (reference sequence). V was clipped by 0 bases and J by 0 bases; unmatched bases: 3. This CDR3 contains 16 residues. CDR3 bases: TGCAGTGCTAGAGATGACAGGGGGTATAGCAATCAGCCCCAGCATTTT. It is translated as CSARDDRGYSNQPQHF.

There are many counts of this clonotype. CDR3 coding DNA: TGTGCCAGCAGTTTAGCCCCCGAGACGACGGAGGATACGCAGTATTTT. Residues: CASSLAPETTEDTQYF. This chain links TRBV28 with TRBJ2-3; unclear D gene. The CDR3 consists of 16 residues. Between the trimmed V and J ends, which lost 2 bases and 6 bases, there was a span of 18 bases. The germline CDR1 and CDR2 sequences are MDHEN and SYDVKM.